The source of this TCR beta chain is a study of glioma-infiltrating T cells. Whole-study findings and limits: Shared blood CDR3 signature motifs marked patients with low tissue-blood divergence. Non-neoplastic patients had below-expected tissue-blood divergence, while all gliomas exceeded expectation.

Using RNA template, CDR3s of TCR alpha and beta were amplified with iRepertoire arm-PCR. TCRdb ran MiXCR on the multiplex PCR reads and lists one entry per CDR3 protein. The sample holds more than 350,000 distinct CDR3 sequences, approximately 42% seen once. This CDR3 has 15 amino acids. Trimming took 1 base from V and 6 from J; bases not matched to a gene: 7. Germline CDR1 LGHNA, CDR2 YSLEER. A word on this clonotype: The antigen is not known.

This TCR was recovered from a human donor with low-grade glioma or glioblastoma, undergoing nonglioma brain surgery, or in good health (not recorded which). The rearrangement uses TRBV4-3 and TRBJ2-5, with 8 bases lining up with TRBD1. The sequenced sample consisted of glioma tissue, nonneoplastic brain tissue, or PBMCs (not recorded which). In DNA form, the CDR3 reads TGCGCCAGCAGCCAAGCGCCCGGACAGGGAAAGACCCAGTACTTC. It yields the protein CASSQAPGQGKTQYF.